The present T cell receptor beta chain was sequenced within a study of OX40 agonist ivuxolimab in advanced cancers. Notes on the study in general: Both blood CD4+ and CD8+ T cells showed clonal growth by week 6 at 0.1 to 3.0 mg/kg. Some nonresponders also had low normalized T-cell clonal expansion.

Only in-frame clones appear in the TCRdb table, and some are missing; sequencing was by immunoSEQ multiplex PCR. The table lists about 30,000 clones, 84% of them singletons, with around 23% in the top ten. The germline CDR1 and CDR2 sequences are PRHDT and FYEKMQ (reference sequence). Trimming took 4 bases from V and 7 from J, leaving 10 bases between them. CDR3 length equals 13 residues. This clone was seen only once. Its antigen is as yet unknown. The sequence came from an adult with an advanced solid tumor such as melanoma, head and neck, liver or kidney cancer. The chain is built from TRBV13 and TRBJ2-2, with D possibly matching TRBD2 (6 bases). Source: CD4+ or CD8+ T cells sorted from blood, taken in a trial of the OX40 agonist ivuxolimab. The CDR3 is CASSSRLVGELFF. The DNA for the CDR3 is TGTGCCAGCAGCTCAAGACTAGTCGGGGAGCTGTTTTTT.